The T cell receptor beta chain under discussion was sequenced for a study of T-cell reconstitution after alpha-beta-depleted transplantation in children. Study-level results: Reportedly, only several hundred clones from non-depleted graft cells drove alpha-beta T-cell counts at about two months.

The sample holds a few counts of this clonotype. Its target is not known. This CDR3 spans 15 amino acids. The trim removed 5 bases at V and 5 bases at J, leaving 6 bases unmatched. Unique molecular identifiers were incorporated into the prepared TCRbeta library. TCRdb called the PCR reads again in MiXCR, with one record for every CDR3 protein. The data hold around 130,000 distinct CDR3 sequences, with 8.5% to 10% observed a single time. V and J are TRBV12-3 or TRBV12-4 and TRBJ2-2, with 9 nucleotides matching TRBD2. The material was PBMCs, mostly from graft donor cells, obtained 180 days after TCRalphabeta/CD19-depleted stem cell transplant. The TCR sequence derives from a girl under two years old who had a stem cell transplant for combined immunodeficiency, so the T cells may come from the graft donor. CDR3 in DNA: TGTGCCAGCAGTCTTAGCGGGGGCGTGACCGGGGAGCTGTTTTTT. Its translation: CASSLSGGVTGELFF.